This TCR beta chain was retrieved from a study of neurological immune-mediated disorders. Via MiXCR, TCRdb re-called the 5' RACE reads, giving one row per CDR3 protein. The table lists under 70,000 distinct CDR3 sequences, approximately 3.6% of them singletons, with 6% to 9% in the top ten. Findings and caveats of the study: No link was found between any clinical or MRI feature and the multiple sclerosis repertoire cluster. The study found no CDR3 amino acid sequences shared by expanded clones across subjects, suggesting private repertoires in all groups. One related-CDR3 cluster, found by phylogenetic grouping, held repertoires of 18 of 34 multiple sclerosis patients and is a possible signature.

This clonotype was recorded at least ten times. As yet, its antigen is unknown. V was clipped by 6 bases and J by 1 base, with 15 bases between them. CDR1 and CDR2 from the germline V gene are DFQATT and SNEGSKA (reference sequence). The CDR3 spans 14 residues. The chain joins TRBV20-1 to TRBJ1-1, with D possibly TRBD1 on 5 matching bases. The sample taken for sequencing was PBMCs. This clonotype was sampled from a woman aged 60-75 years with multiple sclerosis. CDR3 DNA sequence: TGCAGTGCCCACTCTCAAGGACAGAACACTGAAGCTTTCTTT. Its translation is CSAHSQGQNTEAFF.